This T cell receptor (beta chain) was identified in a study of OX40 agonist ivuxolimab in advanced cancers. TCRdb keeps only in-frame clones here, not all; method: immunoSEQ multiplex PCR. Of 65,000 to 85,000 clones in the sample, approximately 79% are singletons; the top ten hold around 2.4%. This clone came up once. Its target is not known. Study-wide results and caveats: Dosing at 0.1 to 3.0 mg/kg was accompanied by clonal expansion of CD4+ and CD8+ blood T cells by week 6.

Looked up from germline, CDR1 is MNHEY and CDR2 is SVGAGI. The CDR3 sequence is 14 residues long. V lost 2 bases to trimming and J lost 1 base, with 8 bases between them. Source: CD4+ or CD8+ T cells sorted from blood, taken in a trial of the OX40 agonist ivuxolimab. The chain uses TRBV6-5 and TRBJ1-1; a possible D gene is TRBD1 (5 bases). This TCR derives from an adult with an advanced solid tumor such as melanoma, head and neck, liver or kidney cancer. The CDR3: CASSYPGTNTEAFF. The CDR3 nucleotides read TGTGCCAGCAGTTACCCGGGGACGAACACTGAAGCTTTCTTT.